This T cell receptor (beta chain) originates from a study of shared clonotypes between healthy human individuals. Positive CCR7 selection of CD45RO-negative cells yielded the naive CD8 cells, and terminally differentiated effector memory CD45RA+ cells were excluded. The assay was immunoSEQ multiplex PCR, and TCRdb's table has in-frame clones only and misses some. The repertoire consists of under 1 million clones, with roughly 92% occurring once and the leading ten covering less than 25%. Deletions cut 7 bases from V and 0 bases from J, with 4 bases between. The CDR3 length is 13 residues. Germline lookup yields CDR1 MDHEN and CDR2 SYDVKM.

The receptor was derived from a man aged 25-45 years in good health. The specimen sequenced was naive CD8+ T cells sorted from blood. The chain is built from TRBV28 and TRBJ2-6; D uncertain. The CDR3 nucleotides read TGTGCCAGCACGTCCTCTGGGGCCAACGTCCTGACTTTC. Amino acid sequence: CASTSSGANVLTF.